This T cell receptor (beta chain) was captured in a study of CD8 T cells in ankylosing spondylitis. In making TCR beta libraries, quantitative 5'-RACE with molecular barcodes was used. TCRdb fed the 5' RACE reads into MiXCR, producing one record per CDR3 protein. The profile shows about 190,000 distinct CDR3 sequences, approximately 13% of them singletons. This CDR3 is 16 amino acids long. The V end was cut by 5 bases, the J end by 2 bases, with 15 bases between. The germline V gene encodes CDR1 MRHNA and CDR2 SNTAGT. This clonotype was counted many times. This TCR was sampled from a female donor with ankylosing spondylitis or in good health (not recorded which). The sequenced sample was blood, either unsorted or a sorted T cell fraction (not recorded which). The V gene is TRBV6-4, the J gene TRBJ2-2, with D uncertain. CDR3 residues: CASSQNPGPNTGELFF. The CDR3 nucleotides are TGTGCCAGCAGTCAAAACCCCGGACCAAACACCGGGGAGCTGTTTTTT.